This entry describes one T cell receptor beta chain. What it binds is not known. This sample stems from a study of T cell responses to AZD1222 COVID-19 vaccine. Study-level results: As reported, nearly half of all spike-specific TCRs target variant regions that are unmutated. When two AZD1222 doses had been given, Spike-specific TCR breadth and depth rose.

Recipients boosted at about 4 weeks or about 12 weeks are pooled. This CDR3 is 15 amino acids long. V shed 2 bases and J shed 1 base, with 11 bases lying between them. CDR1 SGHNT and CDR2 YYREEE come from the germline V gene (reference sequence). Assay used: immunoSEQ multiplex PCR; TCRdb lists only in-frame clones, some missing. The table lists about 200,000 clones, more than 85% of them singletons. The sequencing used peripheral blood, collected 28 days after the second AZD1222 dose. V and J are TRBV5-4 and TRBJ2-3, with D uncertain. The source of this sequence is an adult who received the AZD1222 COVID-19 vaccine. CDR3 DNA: TGTGCCAGCAGCTTCTGGAGCAGCCGCACAGATACGCAGTATTTT. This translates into CASSFWSSRTDTQYF. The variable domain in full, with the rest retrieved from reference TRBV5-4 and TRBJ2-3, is ETGVTQSPTHLIKTRGQQVTLRCSSQSGHNTVSWYQQALGQGPQFIFQYYREEENGRGNFPPRFSGLQFPNYSSELNVNALELDDSALYLCASSFWSSRTDTQYFGPGTRLTVL.